A selection of T cell receptor beta chains follows, all from one sample in a study of identical twins. TCRdb processed the 5' RACE reads anew with MiXCR; each CDR3 protein has one entry. Of 200,000 to 250,000 distinct CDR3 sequences in the sample, about 10% are singletons; the top ten hold about 9%. Input material: memory T cells sorted from blood. Every receptor here comes from a man aged 50-59 years in good health. The CDR3 runs from the conserved cysteine through the conserved F or W. A D gene is named only where the DNA matches it firmly. A clone size is listed for some rows: how often the clone was seen (once, few, many), or a class if it is expanded.

clone_size	v_call	d_call	j_call	cdr3_aa	cdr3_nt
few	TRBV6-2/TRBV6-3	-	TRBJ2-1	CASSSEYNEQFF	TGTGCCAGCAGTTCCGAGTACAATGAGCAGTTCTTC
-	TRBV3-1	-	TRBJ2-2	CASSQGNTLSAGELFF	TGTGCCAGCAGCCAAGGGAATACCCTCTCAGCCGGGGAGCTGTTTTTT
many	TRBV7-9	TRBD1	TRBJ2-1	CASSSGRQGNNNEQFF	TGTGCCAGCAGCTCCGGACGACAGGGGAACAACAATGAGCAGTTCTTC
few	TRBV20-1	-	TRBJ2-7	CSARDPRRQYF	TGCAGTGCTAGAGATCCGAGGAGGCAGTACTTC
many	TRBV3-1	TRBD2	TRBJ2-7	CASSQGLLAGDYEQYF	TGTGCCAGCAGCCAAGGGCTACTAGCGGGGGATTACGAGCAGTACTTC
-	TRBV15	TRBD1	TRBJ2-7	CATSRDYVGTVYEQYF	TGTGCCACCAGCAGAGATTATGTCGGGACAGTCTACGAGCAGTACTTC
many	TRBV4-1	-	TRBJ1-2	CASSQPTRGGGYTF	TGCGCCAGCAGCCAACCGACCAGGGGCGGTGGCTACACCTTC
few	TRBV5-1	TRBD2	TRBJ2-1	CASSLAMTSGAGDEQFF	TGCGCCAGCAGCTTGGCCATGACTAGCGGGGCCGGGGATGAGCAGTTCTTC
few	TRBV12-3/TRBV12-4	-	TRBJ2-1	CASGPGFVEQFF	TGTGCCAGCGGTCCAGGGTTTGTTGAGCAGTTCTTC
-	TRBV20-1	-	TRBJ2-5	CSARGWTVQETQYF	TGCAGTGCTAGAGGGTGGACAGTACAAGAGACCCAGTACTTC
-	TRBV3-1	TRBD2	TRBJ2-5	CASSQGASGAVSRRETQYF	TGTGCCAGCAGCCAAGGGGCTAGCGGGGCGGTTAGCCGAAGGGAGACCCAGTACTTC